This TCR beta chain was identified during a study of siplizumab effects on memory and regulatory T cells. Study results and limitations: Contribution to the alloresponse seemed major for naive T cells, which also seemed more diverse than memory cells. Alloreactive sequences from unstimulated CD4+ memory cells fell significantly with siplizumab. Naive or memory phenotype was unassignable for roughly 75-97% of proliferating CD4+ or CD8+ clones.

TCRdb keeps only in-frame clones here, not all; method: immunoSEQ multiplex PCR. Of more than 45,000 clones listed, 95% to 97% are singletons. Concerning this clone: The target antigen is unknown.

There are 19 residues in the CDR3. Germline CDR1 reads SGHAT; CDR2 reads FQNNGV. J was trimmed by 0 bases and V by 5 bases; bases with no gene match: 16. In a few donor pairs, unstimulated naive, memory, effector memory and TEMRA subsets were sequenced. The V gene is TRBV11-2, the J gene TRBJ2-1, with 7 bases fitting TRBD2. This TCR came from a human donor in good health. Sequenced input: naive CD4+ T cells sorted from blood. The DNA of the CDR3 is TGTGCCAGCAGCCCCATTAAGACTAGCAGTAAAAGCTCCTACAATGAGCAGTTCTTC. Its translation: CASSPIKTSSKSSYNEQFF.